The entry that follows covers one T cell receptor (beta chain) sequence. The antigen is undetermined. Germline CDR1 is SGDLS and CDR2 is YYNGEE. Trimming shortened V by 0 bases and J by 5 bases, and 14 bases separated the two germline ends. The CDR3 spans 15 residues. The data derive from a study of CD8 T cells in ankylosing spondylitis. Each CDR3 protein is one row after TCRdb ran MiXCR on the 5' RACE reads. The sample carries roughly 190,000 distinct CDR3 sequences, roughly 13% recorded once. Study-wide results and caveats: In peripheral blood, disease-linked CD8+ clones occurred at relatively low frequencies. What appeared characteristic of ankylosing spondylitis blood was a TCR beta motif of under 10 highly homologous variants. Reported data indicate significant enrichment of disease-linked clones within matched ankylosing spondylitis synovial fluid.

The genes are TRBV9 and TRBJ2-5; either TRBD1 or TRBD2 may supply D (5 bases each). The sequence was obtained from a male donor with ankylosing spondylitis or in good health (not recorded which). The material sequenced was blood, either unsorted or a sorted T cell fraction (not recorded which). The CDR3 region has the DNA TGTGCCAGCAGCGTAGCTCTTCGGGGCAGGGAGACCCAGTACTTC. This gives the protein CASSVALRGRETQYF.